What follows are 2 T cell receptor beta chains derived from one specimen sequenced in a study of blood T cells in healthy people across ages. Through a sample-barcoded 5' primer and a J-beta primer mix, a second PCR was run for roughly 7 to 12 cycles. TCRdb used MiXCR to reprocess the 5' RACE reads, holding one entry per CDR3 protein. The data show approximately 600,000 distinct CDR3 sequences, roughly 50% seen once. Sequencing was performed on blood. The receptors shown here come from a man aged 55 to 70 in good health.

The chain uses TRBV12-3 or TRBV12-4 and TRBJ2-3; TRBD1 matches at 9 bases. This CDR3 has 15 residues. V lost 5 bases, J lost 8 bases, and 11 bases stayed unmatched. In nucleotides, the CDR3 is TGTGCCAGCAGTCCCACAGGGGGCGCGATGGGTACGCAGTATTTT. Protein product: CASSPTGGAMGTQYF.

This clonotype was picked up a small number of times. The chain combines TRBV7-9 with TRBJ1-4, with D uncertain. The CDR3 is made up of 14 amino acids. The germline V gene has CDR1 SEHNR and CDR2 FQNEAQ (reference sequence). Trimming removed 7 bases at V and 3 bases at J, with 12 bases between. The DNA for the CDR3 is TGTGCCAGCATCATAGACGGAGCTAATGAAAAACTGTTTTTT. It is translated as CASIIDGANEKLFF.